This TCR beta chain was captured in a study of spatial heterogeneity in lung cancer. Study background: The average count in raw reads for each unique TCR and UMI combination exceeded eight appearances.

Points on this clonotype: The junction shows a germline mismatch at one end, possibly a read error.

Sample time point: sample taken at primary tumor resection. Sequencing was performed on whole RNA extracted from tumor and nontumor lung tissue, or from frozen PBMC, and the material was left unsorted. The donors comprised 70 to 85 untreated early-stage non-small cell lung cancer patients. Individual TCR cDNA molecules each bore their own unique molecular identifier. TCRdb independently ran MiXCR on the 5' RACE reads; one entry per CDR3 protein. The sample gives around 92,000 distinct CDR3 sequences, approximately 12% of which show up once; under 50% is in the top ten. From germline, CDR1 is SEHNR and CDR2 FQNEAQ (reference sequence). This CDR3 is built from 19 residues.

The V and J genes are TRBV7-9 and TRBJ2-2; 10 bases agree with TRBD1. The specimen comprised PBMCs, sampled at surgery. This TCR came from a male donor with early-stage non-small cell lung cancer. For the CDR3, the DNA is TGTGCCAGCAGCCCCAGGGGGACAGGGGCCTCAATGAACACCGAGGAGCTGTTTTTT. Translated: CASSPRGTGASMNTEELFF.